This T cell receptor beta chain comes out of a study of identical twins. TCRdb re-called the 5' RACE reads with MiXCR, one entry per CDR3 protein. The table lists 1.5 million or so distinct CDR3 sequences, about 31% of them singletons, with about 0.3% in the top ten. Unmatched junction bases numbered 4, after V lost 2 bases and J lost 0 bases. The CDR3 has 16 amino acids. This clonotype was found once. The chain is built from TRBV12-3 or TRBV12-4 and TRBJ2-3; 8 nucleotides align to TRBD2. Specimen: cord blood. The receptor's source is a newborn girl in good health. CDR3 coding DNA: TGTGCCAGCAGTTTATTGCGGGGGGTAAGCACAGATACGCAGTATTTT. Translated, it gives CASSLLRGVSTDTQYF.